A selection of T cell receptor beta chains follows, all from one sample in a study of blood T cell repertoires in COVID-19. Method: immunoSEQ multiplex PCR; TCRdb's copy keeps in-frame clones and lacks some. Of roughly 110,000 clones listed, about 85% are singletons. Input material: peripheral blood. The receptor set was obtained from a man aged 35-49 years with acute or convalescent COVID-19. Both conserved end residues are part of each CDR3. The order of the fields is D gene, V gene, J gene, clone size, CDR3 DNA, CDR3 protein. D genes are given only for firm matches. For some rows the clone size is stated as once, few or many, or as a class when expanded; others skip it.

TRBD2,TRBV19,TRBJ2-2,.,TGTGCCAGTAACGATTGGACTAGCGGGGCCGGAGGGCCTATTAACACCGGGGAGCTGTTTTTT,CASNDWTSGAGGPINTGELFF
TRBD1,TRBV9,TRBJ2-5,.,TGTGCCAGCAGCGTAGAGGGACAGCGCTCGGAGACCCAGTACTTC,CASSVEGQRSETQYF
TRBD2,TRBV12-3/TRBV12-4,TRBJ2-7,few,TGTGCCAGCAGTAGGGGAGGGAATCAGCAGTACTTC,CASSRGGNQQYF
TRBD2,TRBV19,TRBJ2-4,once,TGTGCCAGTCGGGGGGACTACATTCAGTACTTC,CASRGDYIQYF
.,TRBV4-1,TRBJ1-3,.,TGCGCCAGCAGCGCGGGGGTCTTGAGAGGAAACACCATATATTTT,CASSAGVLRGNTIYF
.,TRBV5-6,TRBJ2-7,.,TGTGCCAGCAGCTTATATGGGGGGTACGAGCAGTACTTC,CASSLYGGYEQYF
TRBD1,TRBV5-1,TRBJ1-2,.,TGCGCCAGCAGCTCGGGACAGGGCCACGACCGTAATGGCTACACCTTC,CASSSGQGHDRNGYTF
.,TRBV6-5,TRBJ2-7,.,TGTGCCAGCAGTTCGAGACAGAGTTACTCCTACGAGCAGTACTTC,CASSSRQSYSYEQYF
.,TRBV7-2,TRBJ2-2,.,TGTGCCAGCAGCGCCGGCGGGCTGAACACCGGGGAGCTGTTTTTT,CASSAGGLNTGELFF
.,TRBV24-1,TRBJ1-5,few,TGTGCCACCAGTGATGCGTATCAGCCCCAGCATTTT,CATSDAYQPQHF
TRBD1,TRBV5-1,TRBJ2-5,.,TGCGCCAGCAGCCCGTCGACAGGGGGAGAGACCCAGTACTTC,CASSPSTGGETQYF
.,TRBV2,TRBJ2-2,.,TGTGCCAGCGGGAGTACCAGCACCGGGGAGCTGTTTTTT,CASGSTSTGELFF
.,TRBV14,TRBJ1-1,.,TGTGCCAGCAGCCGGACAGTGAACACTGAAGCTTTCTTT,CASSRTVNTEAFF
.,TRBV11-2,TRBJ1-6,.,TGTGCCAGCAGCTTAGCGGCGGGGACCAATTCACCCCTCCACTTT,CASSLAAGTNSPLHF
.,TRBV19,TRBJ1-1,.,TGTGCCAGTAGTATGGGTCGGGAAACTGAAGCTTTCTTT,CASSMGRETEAFF
.,TRBV2,TRBJ2-6,few,TGTGCCAGCAGTCAAGGGCTGTCTGGGGCCAACGTCCTGACTTTC,CASSQGLSGANVLTF
.,TRBV9,TRBJ1-6,.,TGTGCCAGCAGCGTAGAGGGGGGGCCCCTCCACTTT,CASSVEGGPLHF
.,TRBV7-9,TRBJ2-1,.,TGTGCCAGCATACAGTCCCGGGAAGGATACAATGAGCAGTTCTTC,CASIQSREGYNEQFF
.,TRBV7-8,TRBJ2-3,.,TGTGCCAGCAGTCCATTAGAGGCAGATACGCAGTATTTT,CASSPLEADTQYF
TRBD1,TRBV29-1,TRBJ2-7,.,TGCAGCGTTGAAGACCCAACAGGGGCCTCCTACGAGCAGTACTTC,CSVEDPTGASYEQYF
TRBD2,TRBV24-1,TRBJ2-3,.,TGTGCCACCAGTGTTGGGGGGGTAGGCACAGATACGCAGTATTTT,CATSVGGVGTDTQYF
TRBD2,TRBV20-1,TRBJ2-5,.,TGCAGTGCTAGTGGTAGCGGGGGTCAAGAGACCCAGTACTTC,CSASGSGGQETQYF
TRBD1,TRBV25-1,TRBJ1-2,.,TGTGCCAGCAGTGAATCGGCCACAGGGGGTGGTCGTGGCTACACCTTC,CASSESATGGGRGYTF
TRBD1,TRBV6-6,TRBJ1-1,.,TGTGCCAGCAGTTACTCGGGGCAGGGGGCGAGCACTGAAGCTTTCTTT,CASSYSGQGASTEAFF
TRBD2,TRBV30,TRBJ2-3,.,TGTGCCTGGAGTGTAGGTCTTAGCGGGGGCGGAGATACGCAGTATTTT,CAWSVGLSGGGDTQYF
.,TRBV27,TRBJ2-7,.,TGTGCCAGCAGTTTGGAGGGGCCTACCTACGAGCAGTACTTC,CASSLEGPTYEQYF
.,TRBV19,TRBJ1-1,.,TGTGCCAGTAGTGAAAGGGGAGGCACTGAAGCTTTCTTT,CASSERGGTEAFF
.,TRBV5-4,TRBJ1-1,few,TGTGCCAGCAGCTTGCGGGGAATAACGGGAGCTTTCTTT,CASSLRGITGAFF